These 29 T cell receptor beta chains share one sample of origin, sequenced in a study of T cell repertoires in cytomegalovirus infection. TCRdb reprocessed the reads via MiXCR and lists one record per CDR3 protein. The sample lists approximately 190,000 distinct CDR3 sequences; more than 9% were seen once. The specimen sequenced was PBMCs. The receptors shown here come from a human donor in good health (CMV status not recorded). Some clones in this sample may be carry-over from other donors' samples.

The rearrangement links TRBV5-1 to TRBJ2-3, with D tentatively TRBD2 (5 bases). CDR3 size: 17 residues. Germline values: CDR1 SGHRS, CDR2 YFSETQ. V dropped 0 bases and J dropped 0 bases, with 14 bases sitting between them. CDR3 coding DNA: TGCGCCAGCAGCTTGGGGCTAGCAGCCCGAAGCACAGATACGCAGTATTTT. Amino acids: CASSLGLAARSTDTQYF.

This chain uses TRBV6-1 with TRBJ2-7; 8 bases map to TRBD2. CDR1 is MNHNS and CDR2 is SASEGT in the germline V gene. The J segment lost 1 base and the V segment lost 1 base, leaving 6 bases of the junction unmatched. This CDR3 has 16 amino acids. CDR3 sequence reads: CASSEGSGANSYEQYF. In DNA form, the CDR3 reads TGTGCCAGCAGTGAAGGTAGCGGGGCCAATTCCTACGAGCAGTACTTC.

This clonotype was observed once. This rearrangement joins TRBV28 to TRBJ2-1; tentative D call: TRBD2 (6 bases). CDR3 size: 16 residues. V was cut by 4 bases and J by 3 bases, with 16 bases left in between. Germline CDR1 MDHEN, CDR2 SYDVKM. As DNA, the CDR3 is TGTGCCAGCAGTTCACCAGCGGGCGACTTCTACAATGAGCAGTTCTTC. This translates into CASSSPAGDFYNEQFF.

This clonotype was seen only a few times. This chain links TRBV5-1 with TRBJ2-5; 8 nucleotides agree with TRBD1. The CDR3 runs 15 residues. J lost 2 bases, V lost 3 bases, and 6 bases had no gene match. Germline values: CDR1 SGHRS, CDR2 YFSETQ. The chain's CDR3 is CASSSSTGEQETQYF. In nucleotides, the CDR3 is TGCGCCAGCAGCTCTTCGACAGGGGAGCAAGAGACCCAGTACTTC.

This clonotype has at least ten counts. The V gene is TRBV7-8, the J gene TRBJ2-1, with TRBD2 matching over 12 bases. The CDR3 has 15 amino acids. Losses at the gene ends were 5 bases for V and 6 bases for J; bases not matched to a gene: 5. Germline V gives CDR1 SGHVS, CDR2 FQNEAQ. The CDR3 DNA reads as TGTGCCAGCAGCCTACTAGCGGGGGGCATCAATGAGCAGTTCTTC. Protein product: CASSLLAGGINEQFF.

This clonotype was observed many times. The V gene is TRBV28, the J gene TRBJ2-6; 9 bases fit TRBD1. The CDR3 loop spans 18 amino acids. CDR1 is MDHEN and CDR2 is SYDVKM in the germline V gene. The ends lost 5 bases at V and 1 base at J; junction bases unmatched: 9. For the CDR3, the DNA is TGTGCCAGCAGTCCCCGCGCCGGGACAGGGTCTGGGGCCAACGTCCTGACTTTC. Its protein product is CASSPRAGTGSGANVLTF.

This sequence joins TRBV6-5 and TRBJ2-7; 8 positions agree with TRBD1. CDR1 MNHEY and CDR2 SVGAGI come from the germline V gene. Trimming took 5 bases from V and 2 from J; bases not matched to a gene: 2. There are 13 residues in the CDR3. In DNA, the CDR3 is TGTGCCAGCAGTCAGGGGGCGGCCTACGAGCAGTACTTC. It translates to CASSQGAAYEQYF.

This sequence joins TRBV9 and TRBJ1-2; weak D call: TRBD1 (5 bases). CDR3 length: 14 amino acids. The germline CDR1 and CDR2 sequences are SGDLS and YYNGEE. The V end was cut by 0 bases, the J end by 2 bases, with 8 bases between. CDR3 region: CASSVVAGNYGYTF. The CDR3 DNA follows: TGTGCCAGCAGCGTAGTAGCAGGGAACTATGGCTACACCTTC.

This clonotype was observed at least ten times. The rearrangement uses TRBV5-4 and TRBJ2-5; TRBD2 is a possible D gene (6 bases). Germline V gene data show CDR1 as SGHNT and CDR2 as YYREEE (reference sequence). CDR3 length equals 14 residues. The V end lost 4 bases, the J end lost 8 bases, and 18 bases lay between the germline ends. CDR3 nucleotides: TGTGCCAGCAGCCTCTACCTGACGGGGGACACCCAGTACTTC. As protein: CASSLYLTGDTQYF.

This chain connects TRBV7-2 to TRBJ2-5; TRBD2 aligns across 9 bases. J was trimmed by 2 bases and V by 4 bases; bases with no gene match: 14. Germline CDR1 and CDR2: SGHTA and FQGNSA. This CDR3 spans 18 amino acids. In nucleotides, the CDR3 is TGTGCCAGCAGCTCCCCCTCCGGAGTAGCGGGGGCACAAGAGACCCAGTACTTC. Its translation is CASSSPSGVAGAQETQYF.

CDR3: CSARGVSGGDYGYTF. DNA for the CDR3: TGCAGTGCTAGGGGGGTCTCGGGGGGGGACTATGGCTACACCTTC. The chain employs TRBV20-1 and TRBJ1-2, with D perhaps matching TRBD1 (5 bases). V gave up 3 bases and J gave up 3 bases, with 17 bases separating them. Germline loops: CDR1 DFQATT, CDR2 SNEGSKA (reference sequence). The CDR3 extends over 15 amino acids.

This clonotype was observed a handful of times. V and J are TRBV28 and TRBJ2-1, with D perhaps assigned TRBD1 or TRBD2 (5 bases each). CDR1 MDHEN and CDR2 SYDVKM come from the germline V gene. The V and J ends lost 3 bases and 7 bases respectively, with 22 bases between them. This CDR3 region has 17 residues. The CDR3 sequence: CASSFGAGNVLRNEQFF. The CDR3 DNA reads as TGTGCCAGCAGTTTCGGGGCAGGGAACGTATTGAGGAATGAGCAGTTCTTC.

The table lists this clonotype with many counts. This chain joins TRBV12-3 or TRBV12-4 and TRBJ1-5, with 8 bases aligning to TRBD1. The length of the CDR3 is 20 residues. Trimming took 1 base from V and 2 from J; bases not matched to a gene: 16. The CDR3 DNA sequence: TGTGCCAGCAGTTTAGTTCCAGGGGGCCCGCTGGGGACGGGCAATCAGCCCCAGCATTTT. Protein: CASSLVPGGPLGTGNQPQHF.

This clonotype was observed at least ten times. The rearrangement uses TRBV6-1 and TRBJ2-1, with 13 bases lining up with TRBD2. The V segment lost 4 bases and the J segment 7 bases; nucleotides outside the gene matches: 1. In germline, CDR1 is MNHNS, CDR2 SASEGT. The CDR3 runs 14 residues. CDR3 bases: TGTGCCAGCAGTGGACTAGCGGGGGGAAATGAGCAGTTCTTC. Translating gives CASSGLAGGNEQFF.

Ten or more counts support this clonotype. The chain joins TRBV7-6 to TRBJ2-4; D gene ambiguous. The CDR3 totals 18 residues. V was trimmed by 5 bases and J by 0 bases, leaving 20 bases between them. Per the germline V gene, CDR1 is SGHVS and CDR2 is FNYEAQ. The CDR3 nucleotides read TGTGCCAGCAGCCCCGGGCCACAACTGGGTCGAGCCAAAAACATTCAGTACTTC. Translation gives CASSPGPQLGRAKNIQYF. Together with reference TRBV7-6 and TRBJ2-4, the CDR3 gives the full variable domain: GAGVSQSPRYKVTKRGQDVALRCDPISGHVSLYWYRQALGQGPEFLTYFNYEAQQDKSGLPNDRFSAERPEGSISTLTIQRTEQRDSAMYRCASSPGPQLGRAKNIQYFGAGTRLSVL.

This clonotype showed up many times. V usage is TRBV12-3 or TRBV12-4 and J usage is TRBJ2-1, with 10 bases aligning to TRBD2. Germline trimming cut 6 bases from V and 8 bases from J; bases unmatched to any gene: 7. The CDR3 sequence is 14 residues long. The CDR3 sequence: CASRGGTSVHEQFF. The CDR3 coding sequence is TGTGCCAGCAGAGGGGGGACTAGCGTTCATGAGCAGTTCTTC.

This clonotype came up many times. The chain joins TRBV28 to TRBJ1-4; a weak D match, TRBD1 (5 bases). The CDR3 runs 15 residues. V was clipped by 4 bases and J by 8 bases, with 17 bases between them. The germline V gene has CDR1 MDHEN and CDR2 SYDVKM. The CDR3 sequence is CASSSGPGINEKLFF. The CDR3 bases are TGTGCCAGCAGTTCGGGGCCAGGAATCAACGAAAAACTGTTTTTT.

In this sample, this clonotype turned up many times. The chain links TRBV27 to TRBJ1-2; no firm D call. V was trimmed by 3 bases and J by 6 bases, leaving 14 bases between them. The CDR3 covers 14 residues. Germline V CDR1 and CDR2: MNHEY, SMNVEV (reference sequence). The CDR3 nucleotides are TGTGCCAGCAGTTTCGGCGGGCCTTTGAATGGCTACACCTTC. Translating it yields CASSFGGPLNGYTF.

This clonotype was counted only a few times. V is TRBV28 and J is TRBJ2-3; 8 nucleotides line up with TRBD1. This CDR3 spans 13 amino acids. Germline V CDR1 and CDR2: MDHEN, SYDVKM. V lost 6 bases and J lost 6; bases outside the gene matches: 5. In DNA, the CDR3 is TGTGCCAGCAGGGGCAGGGGGCACGATACGCAGTATTTT. Translating gives CASRGRGHDTQYF.

The chain has TRBV12-3 or TRBV12-4 and TRBJ2-2; no definite D call. Deletions cut 3 bases from V and 6 bases from J, with 8 bases between. CDR3 length equals 13 residues. CDR3 residues: CASSFLAAGELFF. CDR3 sequence (DNA): TGTGCCAGCAGTTTTTTAGCCGCCGGGGAGCTGTTTTTT.

There are many counts of this clonotype. The rearrangement joins TRBV27 to TRBJ2-1; 11 positions match TRBD2. V gave up 5 bases and J gave up 6 bases; unmatched junction bases: 9. Germline V gene lookup returns CDR1 MNHEY and CDR2 SMNVEV (reference sequence). The CDR3 runs 16 residues. The CDR3 DNA reads TGTGCCAGCAGTCGGACCCTAACTAGCGGGGGCAATGAGCAGTTCTTC. Residues: CASSRTLTSGGNEQFF.

This clonotype was picked up a small number of times. V is TRBV7-2 and J is TRBJ1-4; D not certain. Germline V CDR1 and CDR2: SGHTA, FQGNSA. The CDR3 extends over 17 amino acids. Trimming stripped 2 bases from V and 0 bases from J, with 13 bases between. CDR3 nucleotide sequence: TGTGCCAGCAGCTTACTCGGTACCGGAGCAACTAATGAAAAACTGTTTTTT. It translates to CASSLLGTGATNEKLFF.

The rearrangement joins TRBV28 to TRBJ2-7; 9 nucleotides line up with TRBD1. Germline CDR1 is MDHEN and CDR2 is SYDVKM. The length of the CDR3 is 13 residues. The V segment lost 5 bases and the J segment 7 bases; nucleotides outside the gene matches: 6. The CDR3 sequence: CASSLPTGGEQYF. CDR3 nucleotide sequence: TGTGCCAGCAGTCTCCCGACAGGGGGTGAGCAGTACTTC.

This clonotype was counted many times. The CDR3 reads CAGETKGGTGELFF. In nucleotides, the CDR3 is TGTGCCGGGGAAACAAAAGGTGGTACCGGGGAGCTGTTTTTT. The chain uses TRBV7-6 and TRBJ2-2, with D uncertain. Germline CDR1 and CDR2: SGHVS and FNYEAQ. V gave up 11 bases and J gave up 5 bases, with 18 bases separating them. This CDR3 comprises 14 residues.

This clonotype was found a few times. The chain has TRBV27 and TRBJ2-5; D gene unclear. Trimming stripped 5 bases from V and 5 bases from J, with 12 bases between. This CDR3 has 13 amino acids. Germline V gene lookup returns CDR1 MNHEY and CDR2 SMNVEV (reference sequence). The CDR3 reads CASSSRRSETQYF. DNA for the CDR3: TGTGCCAGCAGTAGCAGGAGATCGGAGACCCAGTACTTC.

In this sample, this clonotype turned up a few times. The V gene is TRBV4-2, the J gene TRBJ1-1; D unclear. V was shortened by 2 bases and J by 8 bases, with 21 bases between the two germline ends. This CDR3 region has 16 residues. Germline V lookup: CDR1 LGHNA, CDR2 YNFKEQ. The CDR3 region is CASSQIDTRWVIEAFF. The CDR3 coding sequence is TGTGCCAGCAGCCAAATTGATACAAGGTGGGTGATCGAAGCTTTCTTT.

This clonotype has a count of ten or more. This sequence joins TRBV7-2 and TRBJ2-3, with 7 nucleotides matching TRBD1. The V and J ends lost 5 bases and 1 base, in that order; junction bases with no gene match: 6. The V gene's germline CDR1 is SGHTA and CDR2 FQGNSA. The CDR3 covers 15 residues. Written as DNA, the CDR3 is TGTGCCAGCAGCCCGGGACAGATGGGCACAGATACGCAGTATTTT. Translated, it gives CASSPGQMGTDTQYF. Full variable domain (rest looked up from reference TRBV7-2 and TRBJ2-3): GAGVSQSPSNKVTEKGKDVELRCDPISGHTALYWYRQSLGQGLEFLIYFQGNSAPDKSGLPSDRFSAERTGGSVSTLTIQRTQQEDSAVYLCASSPGQMGTDTQYFGPGTRLTVL.

Many counts were recorded for this clonotype. V gene TRBV29-1 combines with J gene TRBJ1-2; tentatively, D is TRBD1 (6 bases). V was trimmed by 3 bases and J by 0 bases, leaving 11 bases between them. CDR1 and CDR2 (germline): SQVTM, ANQGSEA. The CDR3 covers 14 residues. CDR3 amino acids: CSVDGTTTNYGYTF. In DNA form, the CDR3 reads TGCAGCGTTGATGGGACAACTACTAACTATGGCTACACCTTC.

V gene TRBV7-2 combines with J gene TRBJ2-3; D unresolved. V shed 5 bases and J shed 4 bases, with 13 bases lying between them. This CDR3 spans 14 amino acids. Germline lookup yields CDR1 SGHTA and CDR2 FQGNSA. CDR3 nucleotide sequence: TGTGCCAGCAGCGGCTGGGCAGAGGCAGATACGCAGTATTTT. Protein: CASSGWAEADTQYF.